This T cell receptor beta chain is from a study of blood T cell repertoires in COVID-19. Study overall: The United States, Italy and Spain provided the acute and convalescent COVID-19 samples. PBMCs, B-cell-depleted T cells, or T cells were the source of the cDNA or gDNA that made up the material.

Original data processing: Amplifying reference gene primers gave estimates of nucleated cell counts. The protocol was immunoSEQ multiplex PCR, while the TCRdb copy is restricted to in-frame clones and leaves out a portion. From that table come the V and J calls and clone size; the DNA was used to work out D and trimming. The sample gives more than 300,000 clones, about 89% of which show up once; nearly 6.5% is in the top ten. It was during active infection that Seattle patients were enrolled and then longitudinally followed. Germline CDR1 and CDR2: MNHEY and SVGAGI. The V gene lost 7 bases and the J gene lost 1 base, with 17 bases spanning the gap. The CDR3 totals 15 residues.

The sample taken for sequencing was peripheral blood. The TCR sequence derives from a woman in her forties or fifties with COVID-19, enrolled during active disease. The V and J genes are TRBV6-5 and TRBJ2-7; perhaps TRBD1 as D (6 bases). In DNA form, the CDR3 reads TGTGCCAGCACCCGCCGGGAAGGGGGATCCTACGAGCAGTACTTC. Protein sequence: CASTRREGGSYEQYF.